This TCR beta chain is drawn from a study of technical replicates of blood from several donors (dated by TCRdb to 2017 to 2019). The library was generated by the immunoSEQ multiplex PCR assay. Sourced from immuneACCESS, this table was stored by TCRdb with only in-frame sequences that have V and J called. A share of the clones is absent; for the studies checked, an unresolved V gene accounts for under half, and the remainder has no known explanation. This sample comprises over 50,000 clones, approximately 86% of them detected only once. Around 5.5% of the sample goes to the ten largest clones. Trimming leaves V shorter by 5 bases and J shorter by 1 base, with the junction holding 15 bases beyond the gene matches. From its cysteine to its phenylalanine, the CDR3 spans 18 amino acids. Of the read, only the CDR3 DNA is kept; its 54 bases are in frame from base 1. CDR1 and CDR2, looked up from the germline V gene, are SGHTA and FQGNSA.

Comments on this clone: Its cognate antigen has yet to be identified. Base qualities are not at hand, and no much larger clone is one base apart.

The V gene is TRBV7-2 and the J gene is TRBJ1-1, and TRBD1 matches 8 of the central bases. Sequenced: PBMCs. This receptor was taken from a human donor in good health. Some clones in this sample may be carry-over from other donors' samples. The CDR3 protein sequence reads: CASSGPGQGALGNTEAFF. In nucleotides, the sequence is TGTGCCAGCAGCGGACCTGGCCAGGGGGCATTGGGGAACACTGAAGCTTTCTTT.